This TCR beta chain was captured in a study of blood T cell repertoires in COVID-19. The V end was cut by 0 bases, the J end by 1 base, with 9 bases between. Looked up from germline, CDR1 is ENHRY and CDR2 is SYGVKD. The CDR3 runs to 15 residues. Sequenced by immunoSEQ multiplex PCR; TCRdb stores in-frame clones only, minus some. In the table there are 350,000 to 450,000 clones, about 90% of which are singletons. V usage is TRBV10-3 and J usage is TRBJ1-1, with a weak D call TRBD1 (5 bases). The receptor's source is a middle-aged man in a cohort exposed to, infected with or recovered from COVID-19 (not recorded which). The specimen sequenced was PBMCs or T cells enriched from blood (not recorded which). The CDR3 DNA is TGTGCCATCAGTGAGTCCGCGGGGCCGAACACTGAAGCTTTCTTT. Its protein product is CAISESAGPNTEAFF.